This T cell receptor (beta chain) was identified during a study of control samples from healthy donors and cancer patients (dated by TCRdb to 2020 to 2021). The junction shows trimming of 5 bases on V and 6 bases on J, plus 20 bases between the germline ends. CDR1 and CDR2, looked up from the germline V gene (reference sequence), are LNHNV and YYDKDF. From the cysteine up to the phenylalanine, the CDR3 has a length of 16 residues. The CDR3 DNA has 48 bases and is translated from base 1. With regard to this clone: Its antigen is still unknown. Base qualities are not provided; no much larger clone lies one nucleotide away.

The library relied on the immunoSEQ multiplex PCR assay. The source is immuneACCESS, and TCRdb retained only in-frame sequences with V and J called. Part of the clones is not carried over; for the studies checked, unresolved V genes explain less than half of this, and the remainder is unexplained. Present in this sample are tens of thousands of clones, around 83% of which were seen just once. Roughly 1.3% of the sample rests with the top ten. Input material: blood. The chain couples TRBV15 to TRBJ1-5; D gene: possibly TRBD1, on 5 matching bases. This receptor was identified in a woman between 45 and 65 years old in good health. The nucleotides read TGTGCCACCAGCGAGAGCCGCCGGGGCGAAGGTCAGCCCCAGCATTTT. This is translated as CATSESRRGEGQPQHF.